The T cell receptor (beta chain) under discussion was sequenced for a study of cytotoxic CD8 clonotypes in ibrutinib-treated CLL. Overall study findings and caveats: Clonality rose at ibrutinib response and fell back toward baseline at progression.

About this clone itself: Its antigen is as yet unknown.

T cells were sequenced at a targeted depth of 1 in 200,000 to 1 in 1 million. Using immunoSEQ multiplex PCR, the repertoire was profiled, and TCRdb retains in-frame clones only, with some absent. In the table there are 120,000 to 150,000 clones, around three quarters of which are singletons. Germline V gives CDR1 ENHRY, CDR2 SYGVKD. CDR3 length: 19 residues. The V gene end was trimmed by 2 bases and the J gene end by 8 bases; junction bases not matched to a gene: 19. The TCR sequence derives from a human donor with chronic lymphocytic leukemia. Sequenced material: PBMCs, taken after 12 months of ibrutinib treatment. The rearrangement uses TRBV10-3 and TRBJ2-1; 9 bases line up with TRBD2. For the CDR3, the DNA is TGTGCCATCAGTGAGCCGAACCGATGGGCGGGGGGGCTTAGGGATGAGCAGTTCTTC. It translates to CAISEPNRWAGGLRDEQFF.